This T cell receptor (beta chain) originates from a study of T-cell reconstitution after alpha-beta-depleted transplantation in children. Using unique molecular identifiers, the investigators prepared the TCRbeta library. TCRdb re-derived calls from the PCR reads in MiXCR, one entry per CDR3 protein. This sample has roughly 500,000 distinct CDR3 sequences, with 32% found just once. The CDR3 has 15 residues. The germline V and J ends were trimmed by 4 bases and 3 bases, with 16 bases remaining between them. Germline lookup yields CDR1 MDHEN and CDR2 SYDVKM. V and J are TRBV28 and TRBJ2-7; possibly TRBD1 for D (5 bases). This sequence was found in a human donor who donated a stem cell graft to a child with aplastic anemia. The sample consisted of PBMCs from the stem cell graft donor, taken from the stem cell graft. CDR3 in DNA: TGTGCCAGCAGTTCGGTATATGGACAACACTACGAGCAGTACTTC. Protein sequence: CASSSVYGQHYEQYF.